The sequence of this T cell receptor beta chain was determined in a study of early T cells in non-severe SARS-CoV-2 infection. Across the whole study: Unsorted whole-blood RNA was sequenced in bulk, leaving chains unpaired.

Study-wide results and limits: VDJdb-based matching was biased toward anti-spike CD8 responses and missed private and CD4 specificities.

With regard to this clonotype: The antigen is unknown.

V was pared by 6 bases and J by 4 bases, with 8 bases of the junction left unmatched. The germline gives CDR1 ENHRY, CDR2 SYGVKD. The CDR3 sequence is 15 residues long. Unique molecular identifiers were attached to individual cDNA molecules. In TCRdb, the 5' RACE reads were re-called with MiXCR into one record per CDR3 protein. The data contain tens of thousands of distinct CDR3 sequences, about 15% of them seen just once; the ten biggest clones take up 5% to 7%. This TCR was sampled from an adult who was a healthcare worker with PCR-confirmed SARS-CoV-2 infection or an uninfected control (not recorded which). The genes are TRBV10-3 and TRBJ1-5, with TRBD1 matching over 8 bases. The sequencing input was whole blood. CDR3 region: CAIRAGQGGNQPQHF. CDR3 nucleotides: TGTGCCATCAGGGCCGGACAGGGCGGTAATCAGCCCCAGCATTTT.